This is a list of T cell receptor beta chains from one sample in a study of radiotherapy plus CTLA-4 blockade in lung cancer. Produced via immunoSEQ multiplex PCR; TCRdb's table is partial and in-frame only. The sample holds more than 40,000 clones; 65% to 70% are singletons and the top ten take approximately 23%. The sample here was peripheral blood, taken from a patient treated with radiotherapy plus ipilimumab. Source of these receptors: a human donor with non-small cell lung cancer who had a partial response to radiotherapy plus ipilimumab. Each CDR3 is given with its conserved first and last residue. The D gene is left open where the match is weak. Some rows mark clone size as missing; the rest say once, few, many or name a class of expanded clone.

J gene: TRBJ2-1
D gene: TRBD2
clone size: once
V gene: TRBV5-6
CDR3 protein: CASSWAVGTSGGVYNEQFF
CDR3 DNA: TGTGCCAGCAGCTGGGCGGTCGGGACTAGCGGGGGAGTTTACAATGAGCAGTTCTTC

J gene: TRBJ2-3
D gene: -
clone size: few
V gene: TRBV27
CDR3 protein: CASQVEGTDTQYF
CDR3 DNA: TGTGCCAGCCAAGTGGAGGGGACAGATACGCAGTATTTT

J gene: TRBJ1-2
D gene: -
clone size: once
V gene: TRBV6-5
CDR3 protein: CASRAGGANYGYTF
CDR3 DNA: TGTGCCAGCAGAGCGGGGGGAGCTAACTATGGCTACACCTTC

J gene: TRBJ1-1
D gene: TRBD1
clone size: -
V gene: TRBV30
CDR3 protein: CAWSGDRLEAFF
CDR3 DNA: TGTGCCTGGAGTGGGGACAGACTTGAAGCTTTCTTT

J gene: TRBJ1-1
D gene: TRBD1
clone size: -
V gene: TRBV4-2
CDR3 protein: CASSHSAGTGGFAEAFF
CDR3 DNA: TGTGCCAGCAGCCATTCCGCCGGGACAGGGGGCTTCGCTGAAGCTTTCTTT

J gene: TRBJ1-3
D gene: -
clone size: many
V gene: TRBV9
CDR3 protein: CASSVGMQGGNTIYF
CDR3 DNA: TGTGCCAGCAGCGTAGGGATGCAGGGAGGAAACACCATATATTTT

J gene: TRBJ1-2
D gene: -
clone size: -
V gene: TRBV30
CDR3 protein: CAWTSRGDAYTF
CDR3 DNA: TGTGCCTGGACCTCCCGCGGGGACGCCTACACCTTC

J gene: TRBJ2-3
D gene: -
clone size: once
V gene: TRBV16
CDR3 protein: CASSPLSRGHKSTDTQYF
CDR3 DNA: TGTGCCAGCAGCCCTTTATCCCGGGGACATAAGTCCACAGATACGCAGTATTTT

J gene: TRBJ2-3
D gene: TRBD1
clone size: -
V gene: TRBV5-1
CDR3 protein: CASSPWDREADTQYF
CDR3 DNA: TGCGCCAGCAGCCCGTGGGACAGGGAAGCAGATACGCAGTATTTT

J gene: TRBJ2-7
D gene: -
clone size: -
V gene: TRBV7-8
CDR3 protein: CASSSGLNEQYF
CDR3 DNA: TGTGCCAGCAGCTCGGGACTGAACGAGCAGTACTTC

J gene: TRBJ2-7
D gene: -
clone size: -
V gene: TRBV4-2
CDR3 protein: CASSQDWVRTTYYEQYF
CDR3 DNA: TGTGCCAGCAGCCAAGACTGGGTTAGAACTACTTACTACGAGCAGTACTTC

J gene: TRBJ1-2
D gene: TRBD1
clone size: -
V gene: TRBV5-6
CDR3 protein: CASSPGQGARGSLYGYTF
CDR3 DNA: TGTGCCAGCAGCCCGGGACAGGGGGCGCGGGGTAGCCTCTATGGCTACACCTTC

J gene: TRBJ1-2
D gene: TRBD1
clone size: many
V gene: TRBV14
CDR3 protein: CASSQAGGGYGYTF
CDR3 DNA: TGTGCCAGCAGCCAAGCAGGGGGCGGCTATGGCTACACCTTC

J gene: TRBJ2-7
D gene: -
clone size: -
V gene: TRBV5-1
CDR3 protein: CASSWTVSYEQYF
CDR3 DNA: TGCGCCAGCAGCTGGACAGTCTCCTACGAGCAGTACTTC

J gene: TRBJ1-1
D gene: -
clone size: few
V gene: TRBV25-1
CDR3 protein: CASSAMTVNTEAFF
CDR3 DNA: TGTGCCAGCAGCGCGATGACAGTGAACACTGAAGCTTTCTTT

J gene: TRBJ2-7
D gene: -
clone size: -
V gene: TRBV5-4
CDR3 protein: CATHRSPADEQYF
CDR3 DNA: TGTGCCACCCACAGGTCCCCCGCGGACGAGCAGTACTTC

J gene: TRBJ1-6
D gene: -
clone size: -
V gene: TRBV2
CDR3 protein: CASSEGRVNNSPLHF
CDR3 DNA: TGTGCCAGCAGTGAAGGCAGGGTGAATAATTCACCCCTCCACTTT

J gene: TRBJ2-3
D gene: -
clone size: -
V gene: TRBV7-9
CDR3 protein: CASSVQDRGDTQYF
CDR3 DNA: TGTGCCAGCAGCGTCCAGGACCGGGGAGATACGCAGTATTTT

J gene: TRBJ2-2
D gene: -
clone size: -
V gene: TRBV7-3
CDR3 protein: CASSSGVAGELFF
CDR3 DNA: TGTGCCAGCAGCTCAGGGGTGGCCGGGGAGCTGTTTTTT